These 17 T cell receptor beta chains were sequenced from one sample in a study of beta chain features in type 1 diabetes. General observations from the study: Shorter TCRB CDR3s, moderately but significantly so, were found in Type 1 diabetes patients in all four CD4+ subsets.

Investigators reverse transcribed all isolated RNA, so they sequenced expressed TCRB transcripts. Generated by immunoSEQ multiplex PCR, the TCRdb table keeps only in-frame clones and is missing some. The data contain about 740,000 clones, roughly an eighth of them singletons. Their antigens are not known. Sequencing was performed on naive CD4+ T cells from blood. These receptors all come from a man between 18 and 35 years old with type 1 diabetes.

This sequence joins TRBV19 and TRBJ1-1, with TRBD1 identical over 7 bases. J lost 1 base, V lost 5 bases, and 1 base had no gene match. CDR1 and CDR2 from the germline V gene are LNHDA and SQIVND (reference sequence). The CDR3 spans 13 residues. This CDR3 is CASSWTGNTEAFF. The CDR3 DNA follows: TGTGCCAGTAGTTGGACAGGGAACACTGAAGCTTTCTTT.

This clone was picked up a small number of times. The chain recombines TRBV6-6 with TRBJ2-3, with 15 bases that match TRBD2. V shed 6 bases, J shed 8 bases, and the junction held 6 bases outside the gene matches. Germline CDR1 MNHNY, CDR2 SVGAGI (reference sequence). This CDR3 comprises 15 residues. CDR3 loop: CASRTGTSGGPTQYF. The CDR3 DNA reads TGTGCCAGCAGAACTGGGACTAGCGGGGGGCCTACGCAGTATTTT.

This clone appeared a few times. V usage is TRBV5-8 and J usage is TRBJ2-3; 13 nucleotides match TRBD2. This CDR3 region has 15 residues. The germline V gene has CDR1 SGHTS and CDR2 YDEGEE. J was trimmed by 3 bases and V by 4 bases; bases with no gene match: 2. The CDR3 bases are TGTGCCAGCAGCGGGACTAGCGGGGTTACAGATACGCAGTATTTT. It yields the protein CASSGTSGVTDTQYF.

This chain links TRBV30 with TRBJ1-3; the match to TRBD1 covers 9 bases. The CDR3 runs to 16 residues. Germline CDR1 is GTSNPN and CDR2 is SVGIG (reference sequence). With V trimmed by 5 bases and J by 0 bases, 8 bases remained unmatched. The CDR3 spells CAWAMGQGDSGNTIYF. In DNA, the CDR3 is TGTGCCTGGGCAATGGGACAGGGAGACTCTGGAAACACCATATATTTT. Complete variable domain (other parts from reference TRBV30 and TRBJ1-3): SQTIHQWPATLVQPVGSPLSLECTVEGTSNPNLYWYRQAAGRGLQLLFYSVGIGQISSEVPQNLSASRPQDRQFILSSKKLLLSDSGFYLCAWAMGQGDSGNTIYFGEGSWLTVV.

This clone was seen only a few times. The chain recombines TRBV4-1 with TRBJ1-3; tentative D call: TRBD1 (6 bases). This CDR3 is built from 17 residues. Germline assignment: CDR1 MGHRA and CDR2 YSYEKL. V gave up 0 bases and J gave up 4 bases, with 16 bases separating them. CDR3 region: CASSQEQQGLSGNTIYF. Written as DNA, the CDR3 is TGCGCCAGCAGCCAAGAACAACAGGGACTATCGGGAAACACCATATATTTT.

This clone was seen a few times. The V call is TRBV25-1, the J call TRBJ2-5; D might be TRBD2 (7 bases). The germline CDR1 and CDR2 sequences are MGHDK and SYGVNS. The V end was cut by 8 bases, the J end by 1 base, with 20 bases between. This CDR3 has 16 residues. Here the CDR3 DNA reads TGTGCCAGCTCCCGAGGGGCGGGGGACACCCAAGAGACCCAGTACTTC. This sequence encodes CASSRGAGDTQETQYF.

This clone was recorded a few times. This chain connects TRBV30 to TRBJ2-2, with a tentative D call TRBD1 (6 bases). This CDR3 contains 12 residues. Germline assignment: CDR1 GTSNPN and CDR2 SVGIG (reference sequence). DNA of the CDR3: TGTACTGGGACACCGAACACCGGGGAGCTGTTTTTT. The encoded protein is CTGTPNTGELFF.

This clone was observed a few times. This chain joins TRBV14 and TRBJ2-1; D ambiguous. Between the trimmed V and J ends, which lost 3 bases and 4 bases, there was a span of 7 bases. Germline CDR1 and CDR2: SGHDN and FVKESK. The CDR3 sequence is 13 residues long. CDR3 nucleotides: TGTGCCAGCAGCCAGTCTTCTTACAATGAGCAGTTCTTC. Its protein is CASSQSSYNEQFF.

The chain is built from TRBV5-1 and TRBJ1-1; D gene unclear. CDR1 is SGHRS and CDR2 is YFSETQ in the germline V gene. Between the trimmed V and J ends, which lost 0 bases and 5 bases, there was a span of 14 bases. CDR3 size: 15 residues. CDR3 residues: CASSLDHGSLTEAFF. The CDR3 coding sequence is TGCGCCAGCAGCTTGGATCATGGCAGTCTAACTGAAGCTTTCTTT.

This clone was seen a few times. The chain has TRBV4-1 and TRBJ2-7; 10 nucleotides align to TRBD2. From germline, CDR1 is MGHRA and CDR2 YSYEKL. This CDR3 region has 16 residues. J was trimmed by 7 bases and V by 0 bases; bases with no gene match: 9. The DNA of the CDR3 is TGCGCCAGCAGCCAAGACGCAGCGGGGGGGCCAGAAGAGCAGTACTTC. Translating gives CASSQDAAGGPEEQYF.

This clone was seen only a few times. J is TRBJ2-5 and V is TRBV28; TRBD1 might be the D (5 bases). The germline V gene has CDR1 MDHEN and CDR2 SYDVKM. CDR3 length: 12 amino acids. Trimming removed 8 bases from V and 5 bases from J, with 12 bases in between. Written as DNA, the CDR3 is TGTGCCAGCCGCAGGGTAGTGGAGACCCAGTACTTC. It codes for CASRRVVETQYF.

J is TRBJ2-3 and V is TRBV4-2, with 9 bases lining up with TRBD2. This CDR3 is built from 16 residues. In germline, CDR1 is LGHNA, CDR2 YNFKEQ. Trimming removed 0 bases from V and 4 bases from J; junction bases left unmatched: 5. For the CDR3, the DNA is TGTGCCAGCAGCCAAGAGGGCGGGGGGGCGGCAGATACGCAGTATTTT. Translation: CASSQEGGGAADTQYF.

This CDR3 is CASSQPRAGDYGYTF. The CDR3 coding sequence is TGCGCCAGCAGCCAACCGCGGGCCGGGGACTATGGCTACACCTTC. The chain links TRBV4-1 to TRBJ1-2, with unresolved D. The germline gives CDR1 MGHRA, CDR2 YSYEKL. The CDR3 totals 15 residues. Between the trimmed V and J ends, which lost 2 bases and 3 bases, there was a span of 13 bases.

The chain couples TRBV6-1 to TRBJ1-1; D gene unclear. V shed 4 bases and J shed 0 bases, with 9 bases lying between them. The germline CDR1 and CDR2 sequences are MNHNS and SASEGT. The CDR3 sequence is 14 residues long. The CDR3 loop reads CASSVDGVNTEAFF. The CDR3 coding sequence is TGTGCCAGCAGTGTTGACGGGGTGAACACTGAAGCTTTCTTT.

The chain has TRBV18 and TRBJ1-6; TRBD1 aligns across 8 bases. The germline CDR1 and CDR2 sequences are KGHSH and LQKENI. V lost 5 bases, J lost 6 bases, and 9 bases stayed unmatched. CDR3 length equals 16 residues. The DNA for the CDR3 is TGTGCCAGCTCATCGGACAGGGAAAGGGGTAATTCACCCCTCCACTTT. This gives the protein CASSSDRERGNSPLHF.

The CDR3 DNA follows: TGTGCCAGCAGCTTGTCCACAGGGAACACTGAAGCTTTCTTT. It is translated as CASSLSTGNTEAFF. This sequence joins TRBV7-2 and TRBJ1-1; the D gene is possibly TRBD1 (5 bases). The ends were cut back, 3 bases at V and 1 base at J, with 9 bases in the middle. Germline CDR1 reads SGHTA; CDR2 reads FQGNSA. The CDR3 contains 14 residues. Complete variable domain (other parts from reference TRBV7-2 and TRBJ1-1): GAGVSQSPSNKVTEKGKDVELRCDPISGHTALYWYRQSLGQGLEFLIYFQGNSAPDKSGLPSDRFSAERTGGSVSTLTIQRTQQEDSAVYLCASSLSTGNTEAFFGQGTRLTVV.

This clone has a handful of counts. The CDR3 loop is CASSQTPTGANTEAFF. As DNA, the CDR3 is TGTGCCAGCTCTCAAACTCCGACAGGTGCTAACACTGAAGCTTTCTTT. The chain has TRBV18 and TRBJ1-1; possible D gene TRBD1, 6 bases. The germline V and J ends were trimmed by 6 bases and 2 bases, with 19 bases remaining between them. CDR3 size: 16 residues. Germline values: CDR1 KGHSH, CDR2 LQKENI. Supplemented by reference TRBV18 and TRBJ1-1, the full variable domain reads NAGVMQNPRHLVRRRGQEARLRCSPMKGHSHVYWYRQLPEEGLKFMVYLQKENIIDESGMPKERFSAEFPKEGPSILRIQQVVRGDSAAYFCASSQTPTGANTEAFFGQGTRLTVV.